This passage covers 6 T cell receptor beta chains from one sample sequenced in a study of Ad26.COV2.S vaccination and SARS-CoV-2 variants. Noted treatment: around 19 received Ad26.COV2.S at low or high dose, single or two shots; about 5 received placebo; per-sample allocation not given. Collection of the samples took place on day 63 after the first injection of vaccine or placebo. Generated by immunoSEQ multiplex PCR, the TCRdb table keeps only in-frame clones and is missing some. Here the sample spans 330,000 or so clones, 75% to 90% being singletons. The source material was peripheral blood, sampled in a trial of Ad26.COV2.S vaccine versus placebo. Receptors were obtained from a person between 18 and 65 years old who received the Ad26.COV2.S COVID-19 vaccine or a placebo.

This chain connects TRBV11-2 to TRBJ1-1; D uncertain. The CDR3 has 19 amino acids. V lost 0 bases to trimming and J lost 1 base, with 21 bases between them. Per germline, CDR1 SGHAT and CDR2 FQNNGV. CDR3: CASSLDFRRLGPPNTEAFF. Written as DNA, the CDR3 is TGTGCCAGCAGCTTAGATTTTCGGCGACTAGGGCCCCCGAACACTGAAGCTTTCTTT.

V gene TRBV12-5 combines with J gene TRBJ2-5, with D possibly called TRBD1 or TRBD2 (5 bases each). This CDR3 has 13 amino acids. Germline V CDR1 and CDR2: LGHNT, FRNRAP. With 5 bases removed from V and 2 bases from J, the gap between germline ends came to 9 bases. Here the CDR3 reads CASGPGRQETQYF. The CDR3 DNA is TGTGCTAGTGGTCCGGGACGGCAAGAGACCCAGTACTTC.

The chain joins TRBV15 to TRBJ2-3; no firm D call. The CDR3 runs to 12 residues. Germline lookup yields CDR1 LNHNV and CDR2 YYDKDF (reference sequence). Trimming cost V 5 bases and J 10 bases, with 13 bases left between them. CDR3 loop: CATSLAKGPQYF. The CDR3 nucleotides read TGTGCCACCAGCTTGGCTAAGGGCCCGCAGTATTTT.

The chain joins TRBV27 to TRBJ2-3, with D tentatively TRBD1 (5 bases). V lost 8 bases, J lost 6 bases, and 12 bases lay in between. CDR1 and CDR2 (germline): MNHEY, SMNVEV (reference sequence). This CDR3 contains 12 residues. CDR3 in DNA: TGTGCCAGCGGACACCAGCCGGATACGCAGTATTTT. Translating it yields CASGHQPDTQYF.

The chain has TRBV5-6 and TRBJ1-5, with D possibly TRBD1 on 6 matching bases. V lost 4 bases and J lost 4, with 6 bases in between. Germline V gives CDR1 SGHDT, CDR2 YYEEEE. This CDR3 spans 12 amino acids. The DNA for the CDR3 is TGTGCCAGCAGCACAGGGAATCAGCCCCAGCATTTT. Translation: CASSTGNQPQHF.

A note on this clone: Other DNA sequences in this specimen translate into the identical CDR3. The chain employs TRBV27 and TRBJ2-2, with no clear D. V lost 3 bases, J lost 5 bases, and 4 bases lay in between. The CDR3 runs 12 residues. Germline CDR1 MNHEY, CDR2 SMNVEV (reference sequence). Here the CDR3 DNA reads TGTGCCAGCAGTTTTAGTACCGGGGAGCTGTTTTTT. This gives the protein CASSFSTGELFF.